This T cell receptor beta chain is drawn from a study of T cell responses to AZD1222 COVID-19 vaccine. TCRdb keeps only in-frame clones here, not all; method: immunoSEQ multiplex PCR. The top ten clones hold approximately 2.8% of a sample with some 92,000 clones, around 89% of them seen once. Comment on this clone: Its antigen remains unidentified.

Study-wide points: Of spike-specific TCRs, nearly half reportedly target regions left unmutated in variants.

The sequence came from an adult in good health. The sample in question was peripheral blood, obtained on day 0 of AZD1222 vaccination.

Written as DNA, the CDR3 is TGTGCCAGCAGTTTTCCGGTGCTGCTGGGCCGCTCCTCCTACGAGCAGTACTTC. Translation: CASSFPVLLGRSSYEQYF. The chain joins TRBV28 to TRBJ2-7; D is unresolved. With 3 bases removed from V and 0 bases from J, the gap between germline ends came to 21 bases. CDR3 length: 18 residues. CDR1 MDHEN and CDR2 SYDVKM come from the germline V gene. The entire variable domain, with the rest obtained from reference TRBV28 and TRBJ2-7, is as follows: DVKVTQSSRYLVKRTGEKVFLECVQDMDHENMFWYRQDPGLGLRLIYFSYDVKMKEKGDIPEGYSVSREKKERFSLILESASTNQTSMYLCASSFPVLLGRSSYEQYFGPGTRLTVT.